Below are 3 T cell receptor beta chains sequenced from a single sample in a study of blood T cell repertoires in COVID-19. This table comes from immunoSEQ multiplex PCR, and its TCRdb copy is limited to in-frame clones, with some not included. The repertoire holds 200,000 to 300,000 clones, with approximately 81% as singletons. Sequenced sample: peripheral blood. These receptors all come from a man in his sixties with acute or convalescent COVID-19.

The CDR3 protein is CASSVIGTANTEAFF. In DNA, the CDR3 is TGTGCCAGCAGCGTGATCGGGACAGCGAACACTGAAGCTTTCTTT. The chain carries TRBV9 and TRBJ1-1; 7 bases line up with TRBD1. This CDR3 spans 15 amino acids. The trim removed 2 bases at V and 1 base at J, leaving 5 bases unmatched. The germline CDR1 and CDR2 sequences are SGDLS and YYNGEE.

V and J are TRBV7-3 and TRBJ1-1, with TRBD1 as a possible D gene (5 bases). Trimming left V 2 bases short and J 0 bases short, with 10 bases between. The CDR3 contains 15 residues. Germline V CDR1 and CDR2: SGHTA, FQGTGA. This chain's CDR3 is CASSLLRQMNTEAFF. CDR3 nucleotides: TGTGCCAGCAGCTTACTGAGACAGATGAACACTGAAGCTTTCTTT.

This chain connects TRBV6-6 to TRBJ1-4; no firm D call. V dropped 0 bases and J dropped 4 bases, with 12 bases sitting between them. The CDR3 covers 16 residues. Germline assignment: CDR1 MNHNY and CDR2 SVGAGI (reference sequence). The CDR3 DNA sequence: TGTGCCAGCAGTTACTCGAGGCCCACGGGTAATGAAAAACTGTTTTTT. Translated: CASSYSRPTGNEKLFF.